This TCR beta chain was obtained from a study of blood T cells in healthy people across ages. Findings and limits, study-wide: It was held that diversity estimates obtained from one million T cells represented underestimates.

Notes on this clonotype: Its specificity is not known.

CDR3 length equals 15 residues. Per germline, CDR1 SGHRS and CDR2 YFSETQ. Trimming cost V 5 bases and J 2 bases, with 17 bases left between them. A second PCR, run for about 7 to 11 cycles, used a sample-barcoded 5' primer plus a J-beta primer mix. Each cDNA molecule, via a template-switch adaptor with 12 random nucleotides, was tagged. TCRdb independently ran MiXCR on the 5' RACE reads; one entry per CDR3 protein. The repertoire holds 800,000 or so distinct CDR3 sequences, with 25% as singletons. These data also formed part of another study, on T cells of mothers and their children. That paper adds: Related pairs of mothers and children showed slightly higher, non-significant overlap versus unrelated pairs.

The rearrangement links TRBV5-1 to TRBJ2-7; D may be TRBD1 (5 bases). Specimen: blood. The origin of this receptor is a boy between 10 and 17 years old in good health. CDR3 residues: CASSPAQGSPYEQYF. DNA for the CDR3: TGCGCCAGCAGTCCTGCCCAGGGATCCCCCTACGAGCAGTACTTC.